This section outlines one TCR beta chain sequence together with its context. This clone occurred a few times. Its recognized antigen is unknown. No much larger clone exists at a distance of one base, and base qualities are not known. The data belong to a study of beta chain features in type 1 diabetes (dated by TCRdb to 2016 to 2019). Regarding the study in general: Mean age, gender distribution, total cell number and subset yield did not differ between patients and healthy donors. A total of under 120,000,000 sorted cells were examined across all samples, and RNA yield correlated strongly with the number of cells per subset. In the study, recently diagnosed type 1 diabetes patients and matched healthy donors were compared on the TCRB repertoires of their sorted circulating CD4+ T cell subsets. Whereas all 28 donors provided naive and central memory subsets, regulatory and stem cell-like memory subsets were isolated from just 8 patients and roughly 8 healthy donors. General conclusions and limits of the study: Naive, central memory and regulatory TCRB repertoires appeared to be more similar among patients than among healthy donors. Shorter templates might have been favored by PCR, but patient and control samples were amplified and corrected together, so both groups would have been affected equally by any skew. At VDJ recombination sites, patients with type 1 diabetes made fewer insertions and deleted more nucleotides, a pattern implying thymic rearrangement abnormalities. Because cDNA rather than genomic DNA was sequenced, highly expressing activated cells could have been over-represented, although no difference in activation and CD3 levels was found between groups. A moderate but significant shortening of TCRB CDR3 length was observed in type 1 diabetes patients in all four CD4+ subsets. Because the HLA sub-analyses included only small numbers of individuals, any influence of HLA type on TCRB rearrangement was left unresolved.

Each donor gave one peripheral blood draw, about 110 mL on average, collected into heparinised tubes. Using a panel that included CD45RO, CCR7, CD25, CD127, CD95 and CD27, naive, central memory, regulatory and stem cell-like memory CD4+ T cells were sorted on a BD FACSAria II. Every sorted population had a purity above 95%. PBMCs were isolated right away by Lymphoprep density gradient centrifugation and were stained directly, without culture. To minimize batch effects, samples were stained and sorted in pairs, one healthy donor with one patient per experiment. The cysteine opens and the phenylalanine closes a CDR3 of 15 amino acids. Solely the CDR3 DNA is kept, with 45 bases framed from the first base. V loses 5 bases at its end and J loses 2 bases; junction bases beyond the gene matches: 7. Looking up the germline V gene yields CDR1 LGHNT and CDR2 FRNRAP. The entire amount of isolated RNA was reverse transcribed using the High Capacity cDNA Reverse Transcription Kit, so the sequenced TCRB transcripts were expressed ones. Naive, central memory and regulatory T cell samples underwent deep immunoSEQ sequencing, averaging about 3.57 million total reads per sample. Sorted cells were lysed in RLT buffer and RNA was extracted with DNase-treated RNeasy Micro or Mini kits, depending on cell number. Each cell subset was processed separately to prevent cross-contamination, with patient and healthy donor samples processed together. The immunoSEQ multiplex PCR was used to amplify TCRB sequences from cDNA, generating 87-bp fragments that spanned the CDR3 region. Sequencing of the amplicons was done on the Illumina HiSeq platform. On the study's bioinformatics: PCR bias was corrected computationally using synthetic template baselines, and reads within Hamming distance 2 were collapsed, with unmergeable singletons discarded. Reads were aligned against IMGT so that V, D and J genes, CDR3 length and insertions or deletions at six rearrangement sites could be assigned. Within each subset, clonotype counts were normalized to the number of sorted cells before true diversity and Gini coefficients were calculated with the tcR R package. The overlap coefficient, calculated on TCRB nucleotide sequences, was used to measure repertoire sharing. TCRdb holds this immuneACCESS table with in-frame rearrangements only. Some clones are missing; in checked studies, unresolved V genes explain under half, and the rest has no known cause. D and trimming were read from the DNA, whereas the V and J calls and clone size are those reported in that table. The sample contains nearly 350,000 clones, approximately 9.9% of them found a single time. The ten top clones hold around 1% of the sample.

The V and J genes are TRBV12-5 and TRBJ2-5; 8 central nucleotides agree with TRBD1. Input material: central memory CD4+ T cells from blood. The sequence was obtained from a man aged 25 to 40 with type 1 diabetes. The nucleotide sequence reads TGTGCTAGTGGTCGTTCCGGGACAGGACAAGAGACCCAGTACTTC. This sequence encodes CASGRSGTGQETQYF.